These 25 T cell receptor beta chains originate from one sample sequenced in a study of cytomegalovirus exposure and HLA in healthy donors. The PCR ran on 60 Vbeta and 13 Jbeta primers. TCRdb's copy holds only in-frame clones and misses some; the assay was immunoSEQ multiplex PCR. In total, the table holds 29,000 or so clones. The sequenced sample was PBMCs. These receptors all stem from a man aged 30-40 years in good health and CMV-seronegative.

The rearrangement joins TRBV5-4 to TRBJ2-7, with a tentative D call TRBD2 (6 bases). Germline CDR1 is SGHNT and CDR2 is YYREEE (reference sequence). V shed 0 bases and J shed 4 bases, with 17 bases lying between them. CDR3 length: 16 residues. Written as DNA, the CDR3 is TGTGCCAGCAGCTTGGGGGGAGGAGGAACCTTATACGAGCAGTACTTC. It translates to CASSLGGGGTLYEQYF.

The V gene is TRBV2, the J gene TRBJ1-1, with D possibly being TRBD1 (5 bases). This CDR3 is built from 15 residues. CDR1 SNHLY and CDR2 FYNNEI come from the germline V gene. Trimming left V 3 bases short and J 5 bases short, with 16 bases between. CDR3 sequence: CASSDLPGLGTEAFF. The CDR3 bases are TGTGCCAGCAGTGATCTGCCAGGGTTAGGGACTGAAGCTTTCTTT.

The genes are TRBV6-5 and TRBJ2-7, with 9 bases identical to TRBD1. Trimming removed 2 bases from V and 4 bases from J; junction bases left unmatched: 6. The CDR3 consists of 15 residues. From germline, CDR1 is MNHEY and CDR2 SVGAGI. CDR3 region: CASSYRVGQGYEQYF. In nucleotides, the CDR3 is TGTGCCAGCAGTTACAGAGTGGGACAGGGTTACGAGCAGTACTTC.

The chain combines TRBV29-1 with TRBJ2-1, with a tentative D call TRBD2 (7 bases). CDR1 is SQVTM and CDR2 is ANQGSEA in the germline V gene. The length of the CDR3 is 12 residues. The germline V and J ends were trimmed by 7 bases and 10 bases, with 17 bases remaining between them. The CDR3, as DNA: TGCAGCGATGTCCGCGGGGGCAGAGAGCAGTTCTTC. Its translation: CSDVRGGREQFF.

The chain is built from TRBV5-1 and TRBJ1-1; the D is unclear. Germline values: CDR1 SGHRS, CDR2 YFSETQ. There are 15 residues in the CDR3. Trimming stripped 0 bases from V and 0 bases from J, with 9 bases between. The CDR3 sequence is CASSLDPGMNTEAFF. CDR3 DNA sequence: TGCGCCAGCAGCTTGGACCCAGGAATGAACACTGAAGCTTTCTTT.

A remark on this clone: An end of the junction differs from the germline gene, which may be a read error. The chain links TRBV20-1 to TRBJ1-2, with D perhaps TRBD1 (5 bases). The CDR3 has 11 residues. Germline CDR1 is DFQATT and CDR2 is SNEGSKA (reference sequence). In DNA, the CDR3 is TGCAGTGCTAGTTCCAGGGTCGAGGTTGTCTTC. Its protein is CSASSRVEVVF.

The chain employs TRBV13 and TRBJ2-1; D is perhaps TRBD2 (5 bases). The CDR3 is 13 residues long. Germline V gene lookup returns CDR1 PRHDT and CDR2 FYEKMQ (reference sequence). Trimming left V 5 bases short and J 10 bases short, with 15 bases between. CDR3 sequence reads: CASSPPMEREQFF. The CDR3 region has the DNA TGTGCCAGCAGCCCTCCGATGGAGCGGGAGCAGTTCTTC.

This sequence joins TRBV2 and TRBJ2-7; D remains ambiguous. Deletions cut 4 bases from V and 4 bases from J, with 5 bases between. The length of the CDR3 is 11 residues. Germline CDR1 and CDR2: SNHLY and FYNNEI. Here the CDR3 DNA reads TGTGCCAGCAGTGGGCCATACGAGCAGTACTTC. Protein sequence: CASSGPYEQYF.

The chain joins TRBV28 to TRBJ2-5; 11 nucleotides align to TRBD2. Looked up from germline, CDR1 is MDHEN and CDR2 is SYDVKM. Unmatched junction bases numbered 14, after V lost 6 bases and J lost 11 bases. The length of the CDR3 is 15 residues. In nucleotides, the CDR3 is TGTGCCAGCAGGACCGGGACTAGCGGCCCCTTGGAGCAGTACTTC. As protein: CASRTGTSGPLEQYF.

The chain carries TRBV29-1 and TRBJ2-7, with D perhaps TRBD1 (7 bases). CDR1 and CDR2 from the germline V gene are SQVTM and ANQGSEA. The CDR3 has 15 residues. Trimming removed 6 bases at V and 0 bases at J, with 18 bases between. DNA for the CDR3: TGCAGCGTCAAAAAGGGCGGGACAGACTCCTACGAGCAGTACTTC. Translated: CSVKKGGTDSYEQYF.

This chain uses TRBV7-2 with TRBJ2-3; tentatively, D is TRBD1 (6 bases). Germline CDR1 and CDR2: SGHTA and FQGNSA. Trimming took 5 bases from V and 2 from J, leaving 14 bases between them. The CDR3 covers 15 residues. This CDR3 is CASSGGQYPTDTQYF. As DNA, the CDR3 is TGTGCCAGCAGCGGTGGACAGTACCCCACAGATACGCAGTATTTT. Full variable domain (missing parts from reference TRBV7-2 and TRBJ2-3): GAGVSQSPSNKVTEKGKDVELRCDPISGHTALYWYRQSLGQGLEFLIYFQGNSAPDKSGLPSDRFSAERTGGSVSTLTIQRTQQEDSAVYLCASSGGQYPTDTQYFGPGTRLTVL.

V usage is TRBV15 and J usage is TRBJ1-1; D possibly corresponds to TRBD1 (6 bases). The germline CDR1 and CDR2 sequences are LNHNV and YYDKDF (reference sequence). This CDR3 region has 15 residues. The V gene lost 1 base and the J gene lost 5 bases, with 14 bases spanning the gap. This CDR3 reads CATSRVPGDITEAFF. The CDR3 coding sequence is TGTGCCACCAGCAGAGTGCCAGGGGATATTACTGAAGCTTTCTTT.

This chain connects TRBV4-3 to TRBJ2-3; maybe TRBD2 (5 bases). Per the germline V gene, CDR1 is LGHNA and CDR2 is YSLEER. CDR3 length: 16 residues. Trimming shortened V by 2 bases and J by 6 bases, and 18 bases separated the two germline ends. The CDR3 nucleotides read TGCGCCAGCAGCCAAAACCCAACTAGAGGGTGGGATACGCAGTATTTT. This codes for CASSQNPTRGWDTQYF.

This chain links TRBV7-9 with TRBJ1-1; the D gene is possibly TRBD1 (5 bases). Germline V lookup: CDR1 SEHNR, CDR2 FQNEAQ (reference sequence). The CDR3 length is 16 residues. Trimming stripped 6 bases from V and 1 base from J, with 18 bases between. Here the CDR3 DNA reads TGTGCCAGCAGGGGGGGGAGGGGATGGGAGAACACTGAAGCTTTCTTT. This gives the protein CASRGGRGWENTEAFF. Filled out from reference TRBV7-9 and TRBJ1-1, the complete variable domain reads DTGVSQNPRHKITKRGQNVTFRCDPISEHNRLYWYRQTLGQGPEFLTYFQNEAQLEKSRLLSDRFSAERPKGSFSTLEIQRTEQGDSAMYLCASRGGRGWENTEAFFGQGTRLTVV.

The chain has TRBV5-1 and TRBJ2-5; D is uncertain. The germline V and J ends were trimmed by 2 bases and 1 base, with 6 bases remaining between them. Germline CDR1 SGHRS, CDR2 YFSETQ. The CDR3 consists of 13 residues. This CDR3 reads CASSFLLQETQYF. The DNA for the CDR3 is TGCGCCAGCAGCTTCTTACTCCAAGAGACCCAGTACTTC.

The rearrangement uses TRBV7-9 and TRBJ1-6, with D possibly being TRBD1 (5 bases). The CDR3 is made up of 14 amino acids. The V end lost 2 bases, the J end lost 8 bases, and 10 bases lay between the germline ends. Germline CDR1 reads SEHNR; CDR2 reads FQNEAQ (reference sequence). CDR3: CASSLSQGDSPLHF. CDR3 DNA sequence: TGTGCCAGCAGCTTATCCCAGGGTGATTCACCCCTCCACTTT. Combining the CDR3 with reference TRBV7-9 and TRBJ1-6 gives the whole variable domain DTGVSQNPRHKITKRGQNVTFRCDPISEHNRLYWYRQTLGQGPEFLTYFQNEAQLEKSRLLSDRFSAERPKGSFSTLEIQRTEQGDSAMYLCASSLSQGDSPLHFGNGTRLTVT.

The J gene is TRBJ2-1, the V gene TRBV2; D gene uncertain. The CDR3 extends over 13 amino acids. V was trimmed by 10 bases and J by 7 bases, leaving 17 bases between them. Germline V CDR1 and CDR2: SNHLY, FYNNEI. Written as DNA, the CDR3 is TGTGCCAACCCCCCAGGCCCGAATAATGAGCAGTTCTTC. Translating gives CANPPGPNNEQFF.

The chain uses TRBV7-9 and TRBJ2-3; 8 nucleotides agree with TRBD2. J lost 6 bases, V lost 6 bases, and 2 bases had no gene match. CDR1 is SEHNR and CDR2 is FQNEAQ in the germline V gene (reference sequence). The CDR3 runs 12 residues. In DNA, the CDR3 is TGTGCCAGCAGTCCTAGCGGGGATACGCAGTATTTT. Its translation: CASSPSGDTQYF. The entire variable domain, with the rest obtained from reference TRBV7-9 and TRBJ2-3, is as follows: DTGVSQNPRHKITKRGQNVTFRCDPISEHNRLYWYRQTLGQGPEFLTYFQNEAQLEKSRLLSDRFSAERPKGSFSTLEIQRTEQGDSAMYLCASSPSGDTQYFGPGTRLTVL.

The chain recombines TRBV4-3 with TRBJ2-5, with a tentative D call TRBD2 (6 bases). Trimming stripped 0 bases from V and 5 bases from J, with 7 bases between. This CDR3 comprises 13 residues. The germline V gene has CDR1 LGHNA and CDR2 YSLEER. The CDR3 nucleotides read TGCGCCAGCAGCCAAGAGAGCGGGGAGACCCAGTACTTC. Translated, it gives CASSQESGETQYF.

V and J are TRBV7-2 and TRBJ2-3; no firm D call. CDR3 length: 14 residues. From germline, CDR1 is SGHTA and CDR2 FQGNSA. V lost 1 base and J 1 base, leaving 6 bases between the germline ends. The CDR3 sequence: CASSLGAGTDTQYF. The CDR3 DNA sequence: TGTGCCAGCAGCTTAGGGGCAGGCACAGATACGCAGTATTTT.

The chain couples TRBV5-1 to TRBJ2-5, with 7 bases fitting TRBD1. J was trimmed by 2 bases and V by 0 bases; bases with no gene match: 22. The CDR3 runs 21 residues. CDR1 and CDR2 (germline): SGHRS, YFSETQ. In DNA form, the CDR3 reads TGCGCCAGCAGCTTGGCATTTCGAAGGACAGGCAGGGGAGAAGGGCAAGAGACCCAGTACTTC. Its translation: CASSLAFRRTGRGEGQETQYF.

The V call is TRBV19, the J call TRBJ1-2; 9 bases are shared with TRBD1. CDR1 and CDR2 from the germline V gene are LNHDA and SQIVND (reference sequence). The CDR3 is 17 amino acids. V lost 5 bases, J lost 7 bases, and 17 bases stayed unmatched. CDR3 bases: TGTGCCAGTAGTTCTGCGACCGTCGGGACAGGGTCCAGTGGCTACACCTTC. The encoded protein is CASSSATVGTGSSGYTF.

This rearrangement joins TRBV7-9 to TRBJ2-5, with D possibly being TRBD2 (5 bases). Germline loops: CDR1 SEHNR, CDR2 FQNEAQ (reference sequence). V lost 7 bases to trimming and J lost 0 bases, with 21 bases between them. The CDR3 runs 17 residues. In DNA, the CDR3 is TGTGCCAGCAACAATGGGAGATCCAAACTGTACCAAGAGACCCAGTACTTC. Amino acids: CASNNGRSKLYQETQYF.

The rearrangement joins TRBV6-5 to TRBJ2-3; TRBD1 aligns across 9 bases. Germline loops: CDR1 MNHEY, CDR2 SVGAGI. The CDR3 contains 14 residues. Trimming cost V 4 bases and J 6 bases; bases outside gene matches: 5. The chain's CDR3 is CASSSGQGGDTQYF. The CDR3 DNA reads TGTGCCAGCAGTTCGGGACAGGGAGGGGATACGCAGTATTTT.

The rearrangement links TRBV28 to TRBJ2-1; 10 nucleotides align to TRBD2. V was pared by 5 bases and J by 8 bases, with 9 bases of the junction left unmatched. Germline assignment: CDR1 MDHEN and CDR2 SYDVKM. This CDR3 is 15 amino acids long. The CDR3 DNA reads TGTGCCAGCAGTCCCGGTGTAGCGGGAGGCCATGAGCAGTTCTTC. Its translation: CASSPGVAGGHEQFF.